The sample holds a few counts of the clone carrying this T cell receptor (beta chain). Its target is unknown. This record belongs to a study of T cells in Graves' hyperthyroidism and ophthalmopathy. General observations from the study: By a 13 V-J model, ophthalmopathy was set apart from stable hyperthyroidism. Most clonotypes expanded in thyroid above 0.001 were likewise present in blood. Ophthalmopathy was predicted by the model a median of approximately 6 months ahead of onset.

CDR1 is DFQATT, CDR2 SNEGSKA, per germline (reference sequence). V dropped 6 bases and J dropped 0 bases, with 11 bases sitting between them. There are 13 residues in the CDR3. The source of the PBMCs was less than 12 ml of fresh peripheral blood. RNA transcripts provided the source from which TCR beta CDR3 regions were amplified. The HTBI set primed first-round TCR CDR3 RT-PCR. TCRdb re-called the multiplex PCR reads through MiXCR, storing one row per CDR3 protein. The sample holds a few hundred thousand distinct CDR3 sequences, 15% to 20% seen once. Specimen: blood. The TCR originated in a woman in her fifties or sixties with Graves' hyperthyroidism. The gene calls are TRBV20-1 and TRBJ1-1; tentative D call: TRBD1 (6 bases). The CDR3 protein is CSALDSMNTEAFF. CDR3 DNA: TGCAGTGCCTTGGACAGCATGAACACTGAAGCTTTCTTT.